This passage covers 3 T cell receptor beta chains from one sample sequenced in a study of blood T cell repertoires in COVID-19. Libraries were prepared by immunoSEQ multiplex PCR; TCRdb keeps only in-frame clonotypes and omits some of them. The table lists 350,000 to 450,000 clones, roughly 85% of them singletons. Sequenced: peripheral blood. The receptor set was obtained from a young woman with acute or convalescent COVID-19.

As DNA, the CDR3 is TGTGCCAGTATAAAGCCCTTCACCGGGGAGCTGTTTTTT. Its protein is CASIKPFTGELFF. This sequence joins TRBV19 and TRBJ2-2; D is uncertain. CDR3 length: 13 amino acids. Germline V gene data show CDR1 as LNHDA and CDR2 as SQIVND (reference sequence). The V end lost 7 bases, the J end lost 4 bases, and 10 bases lay between the germline ends.

The V gene is TRBV29-1, the J gene TRBJ2-3; 9 positions match TRBD1. Looked up from germline, CDR1 is SQVTM and CDR2 is ANQGSEA. This CDR3 is 15 amino acids long. J was trimmed by 4 bases and V by 6 bases; bases with no gene match: 11. The CDR3 region has the DNA TGCAGCGTGGGGGGCAGACAGGGGGATTCAGATACGCAGTATTTT. Encoded protein: CSVGGRQGDSDTQYF.

The V call is TRBV27, the J call TRBJ2-3, with unresolved D. The CDR3 runs to 14 residues. Trimming left V 0 bases short and J 0 bases short, with 4 bases between. From germline, CDR1 is MNHEY and CDR2 SMNVEV (reference sequence). CDR3 sequence: CASSLSISTDTQYF. The CDR3 coding sequence is TGTGCCAGCAGTTTATCTATTAGCACAGATACGCAGTATTTT.